This TCR beta chain was recorded in a study of cytotoxic CD8 clonotypes in ibrutinib-treated CLL (dated by TCRdb to 2020 to 2023). Context from the whole study: In this cohort, about 16 patients were treatment-naive and approximately ten were relapsed/refractory, while approximately 18 had unmutated IGHV. Partial responses were observed in about 24 patients and complete responses in 2; after a median follow-up of 68 months, remission was maintained in approximately 14 patients and progression was observed in approximately twelve. Response samples were obtained after a median of around eleven months of treatment, with a range of roughly 6 to 36 months. An average of about 260,000 productive templates and some 99,000 productive rearrangements was obtained per sample. Of the approximately 91 people in the trial, 26 had longitudinal samples available. Cryopreserved peripheral blood mononuclear cells were collected before treatment, at response, and at either disease progression or sustained remission. Every sample from remission and from progressive disease was obtained while the patients were still on ibrutinib.

Trimming removed 2 bases from V and 3 bases from J, leaving 8 bases between the germline ends. Measured from the cysteine to the phenylalanine, the CDR3 is 13 residues long. Only the CDR3 part of the read is kept: 39 bases, read in frame from the first base. CDR1 is given as SGHDN and CDR2 as FVKESK, both from the germline V gene. Each clonotype received, on average, approximately 9.9x coverage in deep resolution sequencing performed on a MiSeq, where the target depth lay between 1 in 1 million and 1 in 200,000 T cells. The immunoSEQ hsTCRB Kit was used to generate TCR beta libraries. From the authors' description of their analysis: The data were analyzed with ImmunoSEQ Analyzer and ImmunoSEQ Data Assistant, and V, D and J gene assignments followed IMGT definitions. Clonality, which ranges from 0 to 1, was calculated as one minus the normalized Shannon entropy of productive rearrangement frequencies. Public clonotype analysis was restricted to overrepresented clonotypes comprising at least 0.05% of each patient's repertoire. Some 14 age-matched healthy donor repertoires from immuneACCESS served as clonality controls. Not all clones reach the TCRdb copy of this immuneACCESS table, which keeps in-frame sequences only. Checked studies attribute under half of the gap to unresolved V genes and leave the rest unexplained. The V and J calls and clone size come from that table; D and trimming were worked out from the DNA. The sample table shows tens of thousands of clones, and 45% to 70% are seen once. Around 21% of the sample is taken by the ten largest.

Taken with the paper, the label for time point translates to: approximately 25 months on ibrutinib. For TCR beta library preparation, 1.5 to 2.5 micrograms of genomic DNA was extracted from cryopreserved PBMCs. High-throughput TCR beta sequencing was performed on longitudinal blood samples from CLL patients receiving ibrutinib monotherapy. The patients took part in an open-label, single-center phase 2 trial of ibrutinib monotherapy. Worth noting for this clone: Its antigen specificity is not known. Base quality data are lacking; no much larger clone is found one base away.

General findings and caveats noted by the study authors: Public clonotypes were found to be uncommon and were observed to contract or remain stable during treatment; the increase in clonality was shown to reflect expansion of private clonotypes at ibrutinib response. Sampling times were not matched between patients in sustained remission and patients whose disease was progressing, and lymph node repertoires were not examined. Baseline clonality was found to be higher than that of age-matched healthy donors and was strongly correlated with circulating CD8+ T-cell counts. At ibrutinib response clonality went up, during sustained remission it held steady, and at progression it dropped back toward baseline.

The rearranged chain carries TRBV14 and TRBJ2-7; a confident D gene designation cannot be given. The origin of this receptor is a human donor with chronic lymphocytic leukemia. The sequences come from PBMCs, collected after 24 months of ibrutinib treatment. In nucleotide form, the sequence is TGTGCCAGCAGCCAACAGTCTGTCTACGAGCAGTACTTC. It translates as CASSQQSVYEQYF.